This TCR beta chain was captured in a study of CD8 T cells in ankylosing spondylitis. Making the TCR beta libraries involved quantitative 5'-RACE with molecular barcodes. TCRdb passed the 5' RACE reads through MiXCR, listing each CDR3 protein once. The profile shows a few hundred thousand distinct CDR3 sequences, about 11% of them singletons. A note on this clonotype: A much larger clone is a single base away; this may be a read error.

The germline V gene encodes CDR1 SGDLS and CDR2 YYNGEE. This CDR3 region has 15 residues. The receptor comes from a male donor with ankylosing spondylitis or in good health (not recorded which). Source material: blood, either unsorted or a sorted T cell fraction (not recorded which). This rearrangement joins TRBV9 to TRBJ2-1, with 11 positions matching TRBD1. The J call is uncertain, as TRBJ2-7 better fits the DNA end. Written as DNA, the CDR3 is TGTGCCAGCAGTCGGACAGGGGGCGCTGGCAATGAGCAGTACTTC. It codes for CASSRTGGAGNEQYF.